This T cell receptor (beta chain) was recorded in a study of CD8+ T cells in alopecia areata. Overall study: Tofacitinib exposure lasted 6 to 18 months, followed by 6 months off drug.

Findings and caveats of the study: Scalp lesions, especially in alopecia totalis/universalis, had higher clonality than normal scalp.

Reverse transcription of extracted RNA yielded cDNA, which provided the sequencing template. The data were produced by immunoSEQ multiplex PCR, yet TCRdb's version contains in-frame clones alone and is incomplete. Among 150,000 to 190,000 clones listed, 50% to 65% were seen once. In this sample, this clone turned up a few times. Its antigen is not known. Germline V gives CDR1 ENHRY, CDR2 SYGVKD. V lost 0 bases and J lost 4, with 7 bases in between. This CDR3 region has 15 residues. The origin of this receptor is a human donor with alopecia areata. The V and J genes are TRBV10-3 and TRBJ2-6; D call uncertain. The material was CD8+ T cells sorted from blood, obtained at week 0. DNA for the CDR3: TGTGCCATCAGTGAGTCAATCTCCGGGGCCAACGTCCTGACTTTC. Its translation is CAISESISGANVLTF.